Sequencing of this T cell receptor (beta chain) was carried out in a study of human T cells and chemical hapten exposure. The study, taken as a whole, reports: After DPC sensitization, TCRs above 1 in 1000 frequency showed no change.

The V gene's germline CDR1 is SGHTA and CDR2 FQGNSA. V gave up 3 bases and J gave up 6 bases, with 9 bases separating them. The CDR3 has 12 amino acids. It was the library that attached unique molecular identifiers to individual cDNA molecules. Via MiXCR, TCRdb re-called the reads, giving one row per CDR3 protein. The data hold thousands of distinct CDR3 sequences, with roughly 50% observed a single time. With regard to this clonotype: Its antigen is undetermined.

Regarding treatment: therapeutic diphenylcyclopropenone sensitization with weekly scalp DPC. V usage is TRBV7-2 and J usage is TRBJ2-7; D gene ambiguous. This sequence originates from an adult with alopecia areata. Some clones in this sample may be carry-over from other donors' samples. This table probably holds off-target reads from a library built for another chain. The starting material was whole blood, obtained before DPC sensitization or 2, 6, or about 24 weeks after (not recorded which). The CDR3, as DNA: TGTGCCAGCAGCTTGCAAAGAGGCGAGCAGTACTTC. Its translation: CASSLQRGEQYF.